This T cell receptor (beta chain) came from a study of monozygotic twins with inflammatory bowel disease. Study-level findings and limits: IBD patients shared fewer clonotypes with others than healthy twins, especially with disease activity.

Two nested PCRs, approximately 16 and 10 cycles, amplified TCRalpha and TCRbeta cDNA. TCRdb reprocessed the 5' RACE reads and reports one entry per CDR3 protein, with no DNA. Its listing shows about 380,000 distinct CDR3 sequences. Notes on this clonotype: Its antigen is not known.

The CDR3 totals 15 residues. Germline loops: CDR1 MNHEY, CDR2 SVGEGT. The sample taken for sequencing was blood. This receptor was taken from a human donor with ulcerative colitis or Crohn's disease, or a healthy co-twin of an affected twin (not recorded which). V gene TRBV6-2 or TRBV6-3 combines with J gene TRBJ1-1; TCRdb outputs TRBD1, but without DNA this stays unchecked. CDR3 residues: CAGSKSGAPYTEAFF.